The clone carrying this TCR beta chain has at least ten counts. The germline V gene encodes CDR1 SGHVS and CDR2 FNYEAQ. The CDR3 consists of 15 residues. The ends lost 5 bases at V and 7 bases at J; junction bases unmatched: 11. This specimen comes from a study of T cells in Graves' hyperthyroidism and ophthalmopathy. Amplification yielded TCR beta CDR3 regions, with RNA transcripts as the source. TCR CDR3 regions were first amplified by RT-PCR with HTBI primers. MiXCR was run by TCRdb on the multiplex PCR reads, yielding one entry per CDR3 protein. This table holds some 350,000 distinct CDR3 sequences, 25% found once. The diagnostic basis comprised clinical symptoms, serum thyroxine and TRAb, thyroid ultrasound and orbital computed tomography.

The sample comprised blood. This sequence joins TRBV7-6 and TRBJ1-1; 9 bases align to TRBD1. The receptor's source is a man between 50 and 59 years old with Graves' hyperthyroidism. CDR3 sequence: CASSQPSGQGFEAFF. The CDR3 nucleotides are TGTGCCAGCAGCCAACCGTCGGGACAGGGTTTTGAAGCTTTCTTT.